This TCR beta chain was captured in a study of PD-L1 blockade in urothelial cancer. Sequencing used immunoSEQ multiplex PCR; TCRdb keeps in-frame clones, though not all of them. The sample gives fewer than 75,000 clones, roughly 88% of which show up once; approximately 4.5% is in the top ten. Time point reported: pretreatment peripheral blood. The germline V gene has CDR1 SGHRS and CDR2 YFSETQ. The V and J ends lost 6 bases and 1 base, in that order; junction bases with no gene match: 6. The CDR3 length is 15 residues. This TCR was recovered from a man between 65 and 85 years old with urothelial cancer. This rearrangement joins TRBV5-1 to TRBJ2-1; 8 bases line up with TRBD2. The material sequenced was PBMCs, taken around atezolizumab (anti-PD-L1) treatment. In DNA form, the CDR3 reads TGCGCCAGCATGAGCGGGAGTGGATCCTACAATGAGCAGTTCTTC. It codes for CASMSGSGSYNEQFF.